The 9 T cell receptor beta chains in this list originate from one sample, sequenced in a study of blood T cells in healthy people across ages. A J-beta primer mix and a sample-barcoded 5' primer were used in a second PCR of about 7 to 12 cycles. TCRdb ran MiXCR on the 5' RACE reads and lists one entry per CDR3 protein. Seen here are 650,000 to 900,000 distinct CDR3 sequences, 55% to 65% observed once, and the top ten hold around a quarter. The sequencing sample was made of blood. The origin of the receptors is a man aged 25-45 years in good health.

V gene TRBV6-5 combines with J gene TRBJ1-2; the D is unclear. The ends were cut back, 2 bases at V and 4 bases at J, with 5 bases in the middle. Germline CDR1 reads MNHEY; CDR2 reads SVGAGI. This CDR3 is 12 amino acids long. The CDR3 bases are TGTGCCAGCAGTTACGGCCTCTATGGCTACACCTTC. Amino acid sequence: CASSYGLYGYTF.

The chain links TRBV4-3 to TRBJ2-7; a weak D match, TRBD1 (6 bases). This CDR3 has 16 residues. Germline CDR1 reads LGHNA; CDR2 reads YSLEER. Trimming took 0 bases from V and 3 from J, leaving 15 bases between them. CDR3 DNA: TGCGCCAGCAGCCAAGATCGAGGCAGGGGCCTCTACGAGCAGTACTTC. This sequence encodes CASSQDRGRGLYEQYF.

As regards this clonotype: A much bigger clone sits one base away, suggesting this may be a read error. The rearrangement joins TRBV20-1 to TRBJ2-7; 13 bases fit TRBD2. V dropped 3 bases and J dropped 5; count of bases not matched to a gene: 10. Germline CDR1 is DFQATT and CDR2 is SNEGSKA (reference sequence). The CDR3 sequence is 16 residues long. The chain's CDR3 is CSARQAGTSGDDEQYF. DNA of the CDR3: TGCAGTGCTAGGCAAGCCGGGACTAGCGGGGACGACGAGCAGTACTTC.

The rearrangement joins TRBV9 to TRBJ1-1; possibly TRBD1 for D (5 bases). The CDR3 is 12 residues long. V dropped 4 bases and J dropped 7 bases, with 11 bases sitting between them. Germline CDR1 reads SGDLS; CDR2 reads YYNGEE. DNA of the CDR3: TGTGCCAGCAGCCCGGGCGGGGGTGAAGCTTTCTTT. Translated: CASSPGGGEAFF.

J is TRBJ2-1 and V is TRBV10-3; 10 bases align to TRBD2. V trimming: 7 bases; J trimming: 3 bases; junction bases outside the gene matches: 9. Germline V gene sequence: CDR1 ENHRY, CDR2 SYGVKD. CDR3 length: 16 residues. The CDR3 DNA reads as TGTGCCATCAAGGCTAGCGGGGGCCGGTACTACAATGAGCAGTTCTTC. Translating it yields CAIKASGGRYYNEQFF.

The chain employs TRBV10-3 and TRBJ1-2, with D unresolved. The CDR3 spans 14 residues. Deletions cut 0 bases from V and 7 bases from J, with 12 bases between. CDR1 and CDR2 (germline): ENHRY, SYGVKD. The DNA for the CDR3 is TGTGCCATCAGTGAGTCAGTTGGAGGCGGTGGCTACACCTTC. It specifies CAISESVGGGGYTF.

The table lists this clonotype with a few counts. This chain connects TRBV14 to TRBJ2-1; TRBD1 matches 7 bases. Germline CDR1 reads SGHDN; CDR2 reads FVKESK. Trimming removed 3 bases from V and 2 bases from J; junction bases left unmatched: 4. The CDR3 extends over 15 amino acids. The chain's CDR3 is CASSQGQLAYNEQFF. CDR3 DNA: TGTGCCAGCAGCCAGGGACAGTTAGCCTACAATGAGCAGTTCTTC.

In regard to this clonotype: At one of its ends the junction is not consistent with the germline gene, which may arise from a read error. The chain employs TRBV6-7 and TRBJ2-3; D is uncertain. TRBV6-7 is known as an ORF, though its function is uncertain. The CDR3 spans 11 residues. CDR3 DNA: TGTGTCAGCCTACGGGCAGATACGCAGTATTTT. Its translation is CVSLRADTQYF.

The sample holds a few counts of this clonotype. V gene TRBV4-1 combines with J gene TRBJ2-6; D ambiguous. The CDR3 extends over 16 amino acids. The V and J ends lost 0 bases and 1 base respectively, with 7 bases between them. Germline values: CDR1 MGHRA, CDR2 YSYEKL. The CDR3 DNA follows: TGCGCCAGCAGCCAAGATGCGCAGTCTGGGGCCAACGTCCTGACTTTC. This translates into CASSQDAQSGANVLTF.